This TCR beta chain was recorded in a study of T cell responses to AZD1222 COVID-19 vaccine. Repertoires were generated with immunoSEQ multiplex PCR, while TCRdb's copy carries only in-frame clones and drops some. Of under 150,000 clones listed, around 91% are singletons. The V gene lost 1 base and the J gene lost 2 bases, with 8 bases spanning the gap. The CDR3 sequence is 14 residues long. The germline V gene has CDR1 SGHNT and CDR2 YENEEA. Remarks on this clone: Its antigen is not known.

General study findings and limits: Repertoires were obtained solely post-peak T cell response. White British ancestry dominated among donors, who included more females, and clonal diversity was possibly underestimated. Across the whole spike, CD4 TCRs peaked at regions 160-218 and 743-854.

The sample was peripheral blood, taken 28 days after the second AZD1222 dose. The J gene is TRBJ2-5, the V gene TRBV11-3; D may be TRBD1 or TRBD2 (5 bases each). The sequence was collected from an adult who received the AZD1222 COVID-19 vaccine. The CDR3 sequence is CASSLGGRQETQYF. The CDR3 DNA is TGTGCCAGCAGCTTAGGGGGGAGACAAGAGACCCAGTACTTC.